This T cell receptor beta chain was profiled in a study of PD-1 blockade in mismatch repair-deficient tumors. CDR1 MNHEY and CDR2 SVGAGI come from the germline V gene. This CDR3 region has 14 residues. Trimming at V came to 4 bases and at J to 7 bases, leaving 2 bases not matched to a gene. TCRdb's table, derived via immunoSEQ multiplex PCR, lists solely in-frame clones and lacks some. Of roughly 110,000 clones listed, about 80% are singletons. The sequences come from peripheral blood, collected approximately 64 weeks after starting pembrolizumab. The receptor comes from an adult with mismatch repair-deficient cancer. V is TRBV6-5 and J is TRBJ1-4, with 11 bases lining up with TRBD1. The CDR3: CASSWDRGAEKLFF. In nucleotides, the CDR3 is TGTGCCAGCAGTTGGGACAGGGGGGCTGAAAAACTGTTTTTT.